This TCR beta chain was sequenced in a study of STAT5B mutations in CD4+ large granular lymphocyte leukemia. The assay was immunoSEQ multiplex PCR, and TCRdb's table has in-frame clones only and misses some. The sample lists approximately 28,000 clones, roughly 91% occurring once. This CDR3 spans 12 amino acids. Trimming cost V 7 bases and J 8 bases, with 14 bases left between them. Germline assignment: CDR1 MDHEN and CDR2 SYDVKM. Study-wide points: Data were not HLA-matched across samples.

Note on this clone: No antigen is known for it.

The TCR comes from a human donor in good health. V and J are TRBV28 and TRBJ1-1; D might be TRBD1 (5 bases). The sequenced sample was CD4+ T cells from blood buffy coats. CDR3 amino acids: CASTSLGGEAFF. As DNA, the CDR3 is TGTGCCAGCACGTCCTTGGGGGGGGAAGCTTTCTTT.